Listed here are 21 T cell receptor beta chains from one sample, sequenced in a study of blood T cell repertoires in COVID-19. This table comes from immunoSEQ multiplex PCR, and its TCRdb copy is limited to in-frame clones, with some not included. The table has 80,000 or so clones, roughly 80% seen once. The sequenced sample was peripheral blood. These TCRs come from a human donor in a cohort sampled during active COVID-19.

The chain uses TRBV19 and TRBJ2-7; 15 nucleotides line up with TRBD2. J was trimmed by 2 bases and V by 5 bases; bases with no gene match: 4. In germline, CDR1 is LNHDA, CDR2 SQIVND (reference sequence). The CDR3 consists of 16 residues. CDR3 sequence reads: CASSVGLAGGTYEQYF. The CDR3, as DNA: TGTGCCAGTAGTGTAGGACTAGCGGGGGGGACCTACGAGCAGTACTTC.

CDR3 sequence: CASSLDGRSYNEQFF. CDR3 nucleotides: TGTGCCAGCAGCTTAGACGGGAGGTCCTACAATGAGCAGTTCTTC. This rearrangement joins TRBV11-2 to TRBJ2-1; 7 bases match TRBD2. The germline gives CDR1 SGHAT, CDR2 FQNNGV. V gave up 0 bases and J gave up 1 base; unmatched junction bases: 0. This CDR3 contains 15 residues.

The chain employs TRBV7-8 and TRBJ2-3; 14 positions agree with TRBD2. Germline V lookup: CDR1 SGHVS, CDR2 FQNEAQ. The CDR3 length is 15 residues. Unmatched junction bases numbered 2, after V lost 5 bases and J lost 4 bases. The CDR3 DNA follows: TGTGCCAGCAGCCCGGGACTAGCGGGGGCAGATACGCAGTATTTT. This sequence encodes CASSPGLAGADTQYF. The variable domain in full, completed from reference TRBV7-8 and TRBJ2-3, reads GAGVSQSPRYKVAKRGQDVALRCDPISGHVSLFWYQQALGQGPEFLTYFQNEAQLDKSGLPSDRFFAERPEGSVSTLKIQRTQQEDSAVYLCASSPGLAGADTQYFGPGTRLTVL.

V and J are TRBV7-2 and TRBJ2-5; 9 bases are a match to TRBD1. The CDR3 covers 13 residues. Germline assignment: CDR1 SGHTA and CDR2 FQGNSA. V lost 5 bases to trimming and J lost 7 bases; unmatched junction nucleotides: 5. The CDR3 region is CASSQRQGGTQYF. The CDR3 DNA reads as TGTGCCAGCAGCCAACGACAGGGGGGGACCCAGTACTTC. Drawing the rest from reference TRBV7-2 and TRBJ2-5, the complete variable domain is GAGVSQSPSNKVTEKGKDVELRCDPISGHTALYWYRQSLGQGLEFLIYFQGNSAPDKSGLPSDRFSAERTGGSVSTLTIQRTQQEDSAVYLCASSQRQGGTQYFGPGTRLLVL.

This clone has just one count. The genes are TRBV19 and TRBJ1-1; a weak D match, TRBD1 (5 bases). Germline assignment: CDR1 LNHDA and CDR2 SQIVND (reference sequence). This CDR3 is 17 amino acids long. Between the trimmed V and J ends, which lost 0 bases and 5 bases, there was a span of 19 bases. CDR3 sequence reads: CASSIDSRAGKVTEAFF. DNA of the CDR3: TGTGCCAGTAGTATAGATTCCAGGGCGGGGAAGGTGACTGAAGCTTTCTTT.

This chain links TRBV6-2 or TRBV6-3 with TRBJ2-7; TRBD2 might be the D (6 bases). Germline V lookup: CDR1 MNHEY, CDR2 SVGEGT. CDR3 length: 18 amino acids. Between the trimmed V and J ends, which lost 6 bases and 0 bases, there was a span of 24 bases. DNA of the CDR3: TGTGCCAGCAGCCCCCTCCCTCATCTAGCGAGGAGCTCCTACGAGCAGTACTTC. Encoded protein: CASSPLPHLARSSYEQYF.

V gene TRBV7-2 combines with J gene TRBJ1-1; D might be TRBD1 (6 bases). V lost 1 base and J lost 5, with 23 bases in between. The CDR3 consists of 18 residues. In germline, CDR1 is SGHTA, CDR2 FQGNSA. The CDR3 is CASSLEAHRELTGTEAFF. CDR3 nucleotide sequence: TGTGCCAGCAGCTTAGAGGCCCACAGGGAACTCACGGGGACTGAAGCTTTCTTT. The variable domain in full, with the rest retrieved from reference TRBV7-2 and TRBJ1-1, is GAGVSQSPSNKVTEKGKDVELRCDPISGHTALYWYRQSLGQGLEFLIYFQGNSAPDKSGLPSDRFSAERTGGSVSTLTIQRTQQEDSAVYLCASSLEAHRELTGTEAFFGQGTRLTVV.

This clone was observed a few times. The J gene is TRBJ1-3, the V gene TRBV5-4; tentatively, D is TRBD1 (6 bases). Germline CDR1 SGHNT, CDR2 YYREEE (reference sequence). Trimming removed 0 bases at V and 7 bases at J, with 14 bases between. The CDR3 runs 15 residues. The CDR3 protein is CASSLGQPTGNTIYF. CDR3 coding DNA: TGTGCCAGCAGCTTGGGACAGCCAACAGGGAACACCATATATTTT.

The V and J genes are TRBV6-4 and TRBJ2-3, with 10 bases aligning to TRBD2. The CDR3 totals 17 residues. Losses at the gene ends were 3 bases for V and 4 bases for J; bases not matched to a gene: 10. From germline, CDR1 is MRHNA and CDR2 SNTAGT. This chain's CDR3 is CASSESPSGGGADTQYF. DNA of the CDR3: TGTGCCAGCAGTGAATCCCCTAGCGGGGGTGGGGCAGATACGCAGTATTTT.

The J gene is TRBJ1-6, the V gene TRBV30; possible D gene TRBD1, 6 bases. Looked up from germline, CDR1 is GTSNPN and CDR2 is SVGIG (reference sequence). The CDR3 extends over 15 amino acids. Trimming took off 1 base at V and 7 bases at J, with 14 bases between the two ends. CDR3 in DNA: TGTGCCTGGAGTGGAGGATCTAGGGGGAATTCACCCCTCCACTTT. As protein: CAWSGGSRGNSPLHF.

This clone was seen repeatedly, ten times or more. This chain connects TRBV2 to TRBJ1-4; 7 bases line up with TRBD1. Looked up from germline, CDR1 is SNHLY and CDR2 is FYNNEI. CDR3 length: 15 residues. The J segment lost 3 bases and the V segment lost 6 bases, leaving 7 bases of the junction unmatched. The CDR3 DNA reads as TGTGCCAGCAGCCCAAGGGGACAGTCTAATGAAAAACTGTTTTTT. Translation: CASSPRGQSNEKLFF.

The V and J genes are TRBV2 and TRBJ2-7; tentatively, D is TRBD1 (5 bases). Trimming stripped 6 bases from V and 0 bases from J, with 12 bases between. This CDR3 is built from 14 residues. The germline gives CDR1 SNHLY, CDR2 FYNNEI. CDR3 amino acids: CASSAGPSSYEQYF. The CDR3 DNA is TGTGCCAGCAGCGCAGGGCCGAGCTCCTACGAGCAGTACTTC.

The chain links TRBV23-1 to TRBJ2-3; D is unclear. TRBV23-1 carries the ORF label, with uncertain function. The CDR3 is 15 residues long. Trimming shortened V by 9 bases and J by 0 bases, and 16 bases separated the two germline ends. The CDR3 DNA reads TGCGCCAGGCCTACGGGTCTTTCCAGCACAGATACGCAGTATTTT. The encoded protein is CARPTGLSSTDTQYF.

The chain links TRBV2 to TRBJ2-1; D is uncertain. Trimming cost V 5 bases and J 8 bases, with 7 bases left between them. Germline V gives CDR1 SNHLY, CDR2 FYNNEI. The CDR3 loop spans 11 amino acids. CDR3 residues: CASSYTDEQFF. CDR3 nucleotide sequence: TGTGCCAGCAGTTACACCGATGAGCAGTTCTTC.

This rearrangement joins TRBV9 to TRBJ2-7; 9 bases fit TRBD1. This CDR3 contains 14 residues. Unmatched junction bases numbered 7, after V lost 4 bases and J lost 5 bases. CDR1 SGDLS and CDR2 YYNGEE come from the germline V gene. CDR3 residues: CASSLRDRVDEQYF. In DNA, the CDR3 is TGTGCCAGCAGCCTTCGGGACAGGGTTGACGAGCAGTACTTC.

This clone has a handful of counts. This chain uses TRBV11-3 with TRBJ1-6; tentatively, D is TRBD1 (6 bases). CDR3 length: 15 residues. With 6 bases removed from V and 8 bases from J, the gap between germline ends came to 17 bases. The germline gives CDR1 SGHNT, CDR2 YENEEA. CDR3 DNA sequence: TGTGCCAGCAGATCTCAGGCAGGGGCGTATTCACCCCTCCACTTT. Its protein is CASRSQAGAYSPLHF. Combining the CDR3 with reference TRBV11-3 and TRBJ1-6 gives the whole variable domain EAGVVQSPRYKIIEKKQPVAFWCNPISGHNTLYWYLQNLGQGPELLIRYENEEAVDDSQLPKDRFSAERLKGVDSTLKIQPAELGDSAVYLCASRSQAGAYSPLHFGNGTRLTVT.

Written as DNA, the CDR3 is TGTGCCAGTAGTATCAGAAAACCTCAGAACACTGAAGCTTTCTTT. Amino acids: CASSIRKPQNTEAFF. The V and J genes are TRBV19 and TRBJ1-1, with D unresolved. V lost 3 bases to trimming and J lost 1 base, with 12 bases between them. Germline V gene data show CDR1 as LNHDA and CDR2 as SQIVND (reference sequence). This CDR3 region has 15 residues.

This clone has only one observation. This chain connects TRBV6-1 to TRBJ2-7; 9 bases fit TRBD1. Germline lookup yields CDR1 MNHNS and CDR2 SASEGT. Trimming took 0 bases from V and 2 from J; bases not matched to a gene: 11. The CDR3 has 18 amino acids. CDR3 in DNA: TGTGCCAGCAGTGAAGCACACAGGGGGCGCGGTAAGGCCTACGAGCAGTACTTC. Translated: CASSEAHRGRGKAYEQYF.

The rearrangement uses TRBV19 and TRBJ1-2; maybe TRBD1 (5 bases). This CDR3 region has 12 residues. Trimming cost V 3 bases and J 5 bases, with 7 bases left between them. Germline CDR1 LNHDA, CDR2 SQIVND (reference sequence). The CDR3 loop reads CASSIGQYGYTF. In DNA, the CDR3 is TGTGCCAGTAGTATCGGACAATATGGCTACACCTTC.

The chain links TRBV11-1 to TRBJ1-1, with D perhaps TRBD1 (6 bases). The CDR3 is 16 residues long. Trimming stripped 5 bases from V and 3 bases from J, with 19 bases between. The germline CDR1 and CDR2 sequences are SGHAT and FQDESV (reference sequence). The CDR3 nucleotides are TGTGCCAGCAGCGTGGGGGCATGGAATGGGGACACTGAAGCTTTCTTT. Amino acids: CASSVGAWNGDTEAFF.

This chain joins TRBV4-1 and TRBJ2-5; D call uncertain. The CDR3 sequence is 15 residues long. Trimming stripped 1 base from V and 1 base from J, with 10 bases between. Per the germline V gene, CDR1 is MGHRA and CDR2 is YSYEKL. The CDR3 spells CASSQVESGQETQYF. CDR3 nucleotide sequence: TGCGCCAGCAGCCAAGTGGAGAGTGGCCAAGAGACCCAGTACTTC.